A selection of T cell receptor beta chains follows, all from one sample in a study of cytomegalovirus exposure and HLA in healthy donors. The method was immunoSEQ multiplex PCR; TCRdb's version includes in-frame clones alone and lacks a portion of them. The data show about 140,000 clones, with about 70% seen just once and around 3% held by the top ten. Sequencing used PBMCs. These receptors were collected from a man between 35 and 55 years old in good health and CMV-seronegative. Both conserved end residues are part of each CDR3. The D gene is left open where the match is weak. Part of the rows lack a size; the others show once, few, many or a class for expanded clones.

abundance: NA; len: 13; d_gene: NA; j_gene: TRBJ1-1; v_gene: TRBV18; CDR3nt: TGTGCCACCAAATCGGGGGGGGACACTGAAGCTTTCTTT; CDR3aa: CATKSGGDTEAFF
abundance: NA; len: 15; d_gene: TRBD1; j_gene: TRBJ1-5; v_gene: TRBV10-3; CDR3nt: TGTGCCATCAGTGGTGGAGGGGGCAGCAATCAGCCCCAGCATTTT; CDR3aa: CAISGGGGSNQPQHF
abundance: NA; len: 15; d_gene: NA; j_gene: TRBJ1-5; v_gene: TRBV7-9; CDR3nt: TGTGCCAGCAGCTCCCTTGGGGGGGCCGATCAGCCCCAGCATTTT; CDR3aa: CASSSLGGADQPQHF
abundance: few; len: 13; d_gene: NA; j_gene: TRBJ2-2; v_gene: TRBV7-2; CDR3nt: TGTGCCAGCAGCGTCCAGGGCGCCGGGGAGCTGTTTTTT; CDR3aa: CASSVQGAGELFF
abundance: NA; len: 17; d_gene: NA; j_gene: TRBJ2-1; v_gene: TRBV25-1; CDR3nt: TGTGCCAGCAGTGAATGGGGCAGGGGAAAAAGGGGCAATGAGCAGTTCTTC; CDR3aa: CASSEWGRGKRGNEQFF
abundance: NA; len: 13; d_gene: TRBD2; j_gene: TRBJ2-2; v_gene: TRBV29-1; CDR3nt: TGCAGCGCAGATAGCGGGAGAACCGGGGAGCTGTTTTTT; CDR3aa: CSADSGRTGELFF
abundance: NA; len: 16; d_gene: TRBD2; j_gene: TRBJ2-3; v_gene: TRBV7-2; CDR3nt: TGTGCCAGCAGCTTAGGCGGGACTAGCCTTGGAGATACGCAGTATTTT; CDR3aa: CASSLGGTSLGDTQYF
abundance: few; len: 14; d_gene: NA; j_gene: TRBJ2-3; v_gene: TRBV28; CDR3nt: TGTGCCAGCAGTTCTCCCGGGGGTGTTGGTACGCAGTATTTT; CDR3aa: CASSSPGGVGTQYF
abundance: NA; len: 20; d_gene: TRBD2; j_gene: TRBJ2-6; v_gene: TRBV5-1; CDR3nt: TGCGCCAGCAGCTATACATTCGGACTAGCGGGGGAAAGAGGGGCCAACGTCCTGACTTTC; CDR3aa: CASSYTFGLAGERGANVLTF
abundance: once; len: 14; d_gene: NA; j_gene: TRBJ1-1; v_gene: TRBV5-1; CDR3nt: TGCGCCAGCAGCCCCCAAGGGGTAAGCACTGAAGCTTTCTTT; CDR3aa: CASSPQGVSTEAFF
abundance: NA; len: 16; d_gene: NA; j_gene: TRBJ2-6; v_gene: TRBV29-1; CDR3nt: TGCAGCGTAGTAGTTTTGGGGAGCTCTGGGGCCAACGTCCTGACTTTC; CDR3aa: CSVVVLGSSGANVLTF
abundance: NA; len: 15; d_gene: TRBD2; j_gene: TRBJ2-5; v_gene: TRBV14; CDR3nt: TGTGCCAGCAGCCCTCTCCGGGGGGACCAAGAGACCCAGTACTTC; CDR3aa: CASSPLRGDQETQYF
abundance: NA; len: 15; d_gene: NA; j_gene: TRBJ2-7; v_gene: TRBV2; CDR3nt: TGTGCCAGCAGGGCCGGGACTGCTCCCGACTACGAGCAGTACTTC; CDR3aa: CASRAGTAPDYEQYF
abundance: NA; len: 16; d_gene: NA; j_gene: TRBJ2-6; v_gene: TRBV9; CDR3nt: TGTGCCAGCACACACCTCAGGGGCTCTGGGGCCAACGTCCTGACTTTC; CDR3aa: CASTHLRGSGANVLTF
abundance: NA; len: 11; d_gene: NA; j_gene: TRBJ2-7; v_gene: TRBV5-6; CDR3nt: TGTGCCAGCAGCTTGTACTACGAGCAGTACTTC; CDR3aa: CASSLYYEQYF
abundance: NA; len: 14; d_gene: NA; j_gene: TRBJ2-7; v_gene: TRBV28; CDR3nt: TGTGCCAGCAGTCGGGACACGATCGCCTACGAGCAGTACTTC; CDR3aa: CASSRDTIAYEQYF
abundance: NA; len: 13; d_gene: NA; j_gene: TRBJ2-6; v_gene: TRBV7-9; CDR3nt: TGTGCCGCGGGTGGGGCTGGGGCCAACGTCCTGACTTTC; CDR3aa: CAAGGAGANVLTF
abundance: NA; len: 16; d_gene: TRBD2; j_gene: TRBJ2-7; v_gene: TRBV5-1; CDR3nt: TGCGCCAGCAGCCCTAACCATGCTAGCGGGAGCGGCGAGCAGTACTTC; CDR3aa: CASSPNHASGSGEQYF
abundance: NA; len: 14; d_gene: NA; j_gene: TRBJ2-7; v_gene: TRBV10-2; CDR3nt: TGCGCCAGCAGCCAACCAACTAGGGAACCCGAGCAGTACTTC; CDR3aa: CASSQPTREPEQYF
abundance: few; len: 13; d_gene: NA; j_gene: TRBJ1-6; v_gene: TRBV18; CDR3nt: TGTGCCAGCTCACCGTTGGGGGCCTCACCCCTCCACTTT; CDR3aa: CASSPLGASPLHF
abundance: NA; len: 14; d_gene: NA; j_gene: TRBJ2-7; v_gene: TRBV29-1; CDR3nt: TGCAGCGTTGGGCGGACAGACCATACCTACGAGCAGTACTTC; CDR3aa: CSVGRTDHTYEQYF
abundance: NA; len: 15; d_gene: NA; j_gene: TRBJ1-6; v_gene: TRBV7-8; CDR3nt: TGTGCCAGCAGCCCTCCGGGAAGCCCAAATTCACCCCTCCACTTT; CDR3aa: CASSPPGSPNSPLHF
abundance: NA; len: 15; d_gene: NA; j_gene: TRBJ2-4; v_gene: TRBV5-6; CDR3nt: TGTGCCAGCACCCCGGGGGTCCACCGGGGCAACATTCAGTACTTC; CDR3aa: CASTPGVHRGNIQYF
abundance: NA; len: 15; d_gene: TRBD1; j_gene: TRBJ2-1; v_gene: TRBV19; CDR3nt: TGTGCCAGTAGGATGGACAGGGATTCCTACAATGAGCAGTTCTTC; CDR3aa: CASRMDRDSYNEQFF
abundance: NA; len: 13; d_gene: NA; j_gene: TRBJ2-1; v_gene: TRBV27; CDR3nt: TGTGCCAGCAGTTTTTCTGTTTACAATGAGCAGTTCTTC; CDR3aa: CASSFSVYNEQFF
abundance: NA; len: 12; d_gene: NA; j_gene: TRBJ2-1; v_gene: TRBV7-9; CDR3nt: TGTGCCAGCAGTACTCAGGGCAATGAGCAGTTCTTC; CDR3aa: CASSTQGNEQFF